Presented here are 5 T cell receptor beta chains from one specimen sequenced in a study of blood T cell repertoires in COVID-19. The data were produced by immunoSEQ multiplex PCR, yet TCRdb's version contains in-frame clones alone and is incomplete. The data show 140,000 or so clones, about 85% seen once. The sequencing input was peripheral blood. These receptors were taken from a woman aged 65 to 85 with COVID-19, enrolled during active disease.

The chain employs TRBV6-6 and TRBJ1-4; the match to TRBD1 covers 7 bases. The J segment lost 1 base and the V segment lost 5 bases, leaving 10 bases of the junction unmatched. Germline-derived CDR1 and CDR2 are MNHNY and SVGAGI (reference sequence). The CDR3 has 17 amino acids. CDR3 nucleotide sequence: TGTGCCAGCAGTCCCGGGACAGTTCTTTTAACTAATGAAAAACTGTTTTTT. Translated, it gives CASSPGTVLLTNEKLFF.

On this clone: The germline gene is not matched at one end of the junction; a read error may be the cause. The rearrangement links TRBV5-4 to TRBJ1-1; TRBD1 is a possible D gene (5 bases). CDR1 and CDR2 from the germline V gene are SGHNT and YYREEE (reference sequence). The CDR3 spans 15 residues. CDR3 nucleotides: TGTGCCAGCAGTTTGGAAGGAACAGGGAACACTGAAGCTTTCTTT. Amino acids: CASSLEGTGNTEAFF.

This clone was recorded a few times. The chain joins TRBV5-1 to TRBJ2-5; TRBD2 matches 7 bases. The CDR3 has 15 residues. V trimming: 4 bases; J trimming: 7 bases; junction bases outside the gene matches: 13. The germline V gene encodes CDR1 SGHRS and CDR2 YFSETQ. In DNA, the CDR3 is TGCGCCAGCAGCCAAGGCGGGGGTAACGGAGGGACCCAGTACTTC. Encoded protein: CASSQGGGNGGTQYF.

This clone was observed many times. CDR3 region: CASSPERDTGELFF. The CDR3, as DNA: TGTGCCAGCAGCCCGGAGCGGGACACCGGGGAGCTGTTTTTT. This chain joins TRBV3-1 (or the pseudogene TRBV3-2) and TRBJ2-2, with TRBD2 as a possible D gene (6 bases). Between the trimmed V and J ends, which lost 4 bases and 3 bases, there was a span of 9 bases. CDR3 length equals 14 residues. Germline lookup yields CDR1 LGHDT and CDR2 YNNKEL (reference sequence).

The chain carries TRBV30 and TRBJ1-4; D may be TRBD1 (5 bases). The CDR3 contains 13 residues. V was shortened by 1 base and J by 7 bases, with 10 bases between the two germline ends. Germline V gene sequence: CDR1 GTSNPN, CDR2 SVGIG (reference sequence). The CDR3 DNA sequence: TGTGCCTGGAGTGAGGGGTTTGGTGAAAAACTGTTTTTT. The encoded protein is CAWSEGFGEKLFF. Filled out from reference TRBV30 and TRBJ1-4, the complete variable domain reads SQTIHQWPATLVQPVGSPLSLECTVEGTSNPNLYWYRQAAGRGLQLLFYSVGIGQISSEVPQNLSASRPQDRQFILSSKKLLLSDSGFYLCAWSEGFGEKLFFGSGTQLSVL.